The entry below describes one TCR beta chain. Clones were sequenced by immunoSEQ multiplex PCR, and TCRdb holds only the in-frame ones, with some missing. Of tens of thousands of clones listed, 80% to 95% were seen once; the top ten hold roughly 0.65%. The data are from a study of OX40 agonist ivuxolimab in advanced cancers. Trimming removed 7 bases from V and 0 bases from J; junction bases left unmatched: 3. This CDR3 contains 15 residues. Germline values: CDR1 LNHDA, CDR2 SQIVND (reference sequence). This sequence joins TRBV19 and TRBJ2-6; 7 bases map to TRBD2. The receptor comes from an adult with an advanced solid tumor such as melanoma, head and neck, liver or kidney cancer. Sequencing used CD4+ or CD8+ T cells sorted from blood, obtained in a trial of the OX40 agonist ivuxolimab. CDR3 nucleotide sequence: TGTGCCAGTAAGACGGGAGGCTCTGGGGCCAACGTCCTGACTTTC. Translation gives CASKTGGSGANVLTF.